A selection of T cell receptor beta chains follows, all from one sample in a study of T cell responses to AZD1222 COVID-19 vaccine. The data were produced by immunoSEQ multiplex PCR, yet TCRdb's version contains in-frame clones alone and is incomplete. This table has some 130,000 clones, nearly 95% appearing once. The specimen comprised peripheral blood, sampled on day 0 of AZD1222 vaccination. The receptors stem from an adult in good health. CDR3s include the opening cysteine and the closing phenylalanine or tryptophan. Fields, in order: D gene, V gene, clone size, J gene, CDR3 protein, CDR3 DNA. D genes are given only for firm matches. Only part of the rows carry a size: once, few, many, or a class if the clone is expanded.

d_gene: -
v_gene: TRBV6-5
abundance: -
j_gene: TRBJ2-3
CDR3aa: CASSRSRYLTDTQYF
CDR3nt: TGTGCCAGCAGTAGGAGCAGGTACCTCACAGATACGCAGTATTTT

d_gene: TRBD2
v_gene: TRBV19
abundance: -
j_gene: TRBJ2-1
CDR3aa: CASSMSSGSSSYNEQFF
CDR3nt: TGTGCCAGTAGTATGTCTAGCGGGTCAAGCTCCTACAATGAGCAGTTCTTC

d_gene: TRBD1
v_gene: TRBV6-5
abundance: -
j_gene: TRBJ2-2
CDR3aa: CASSYGQGGKLFF
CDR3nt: TGTGCCAGCAGTTACGGACAGGGTGGGAAGCTGTTTTTT

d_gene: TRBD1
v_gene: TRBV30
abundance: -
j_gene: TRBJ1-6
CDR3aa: CAWSEDRGLSPLHF
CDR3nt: TGTGCCTGGAGTGAGGACAGGGGGCTTTCACCCCTCCACTTT

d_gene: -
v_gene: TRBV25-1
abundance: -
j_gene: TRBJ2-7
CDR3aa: CASSDPGGNYEQYF
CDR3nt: TGTGCCAGCAGTGACCCTGGGGGGAATTACGAGCAGTACTTC

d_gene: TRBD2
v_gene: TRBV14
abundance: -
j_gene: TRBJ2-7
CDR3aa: CASSQVPSGVYEQYF
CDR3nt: TGTGCCAGCAGCCAAGTACCTAGCGGGGTCTACGAGCAGTACTTC

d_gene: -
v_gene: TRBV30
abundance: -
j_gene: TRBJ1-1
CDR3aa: CACSPGAREAFF
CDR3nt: TGTGCCTGTAGTCCGGGGGCTAGGGAAGCTTTCTTT

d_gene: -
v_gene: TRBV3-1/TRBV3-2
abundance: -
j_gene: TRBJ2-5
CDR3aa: CASSQDLAEETQYF
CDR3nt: TGTGCCAGCAGCCAAGATCTAGCAGAAGAGACCCAGTACTTC

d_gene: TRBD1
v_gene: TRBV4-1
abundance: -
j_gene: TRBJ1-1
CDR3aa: CASSQRENRGAGAFF
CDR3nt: TGCGCCAGCAGCCAAAGAGAGAACAGGGGAGCAGGCGCTTTCTTT

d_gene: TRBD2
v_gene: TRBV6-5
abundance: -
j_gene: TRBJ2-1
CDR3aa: CASRLAAHNEQFF
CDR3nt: TGTGCCTCAAGACTAGCGGCGCACAATGAGCAGTTCTTC

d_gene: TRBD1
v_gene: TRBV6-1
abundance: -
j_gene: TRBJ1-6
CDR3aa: CASSEFGQGAYNSPLHF
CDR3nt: TGTGCCAGCAGTGAATTTGGGCAGGGGGCATATAATTCACCCCTCCACTTT

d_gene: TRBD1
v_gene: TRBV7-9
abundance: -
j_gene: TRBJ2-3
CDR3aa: CASSLGRLTGWSSDTQYF
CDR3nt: TGTGCCAGCAGCTTAGGGCGGTTGACAGGGTGGAGTTCAGATACGCAGTATTTT

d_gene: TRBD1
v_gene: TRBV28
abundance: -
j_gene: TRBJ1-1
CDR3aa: CASSPSSGGHTEAFF
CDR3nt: TGTGCCAGCAGTCCCTCGTCAGGGGGACACACTGAAGCTTTCTTT

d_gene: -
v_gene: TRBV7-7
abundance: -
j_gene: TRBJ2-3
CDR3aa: CASSYSAAITDTQYF
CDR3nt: TGTGCCAGCAGCTATTCCGCGGCTATCACAGATACGCAGTATTTT

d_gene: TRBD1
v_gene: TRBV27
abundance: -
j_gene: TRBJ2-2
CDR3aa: CASSRDRATGGELFF
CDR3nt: TGTGCCAGCAGCCGGGACAGGGCGACTGGCGGGGAGCTGTTTTTT

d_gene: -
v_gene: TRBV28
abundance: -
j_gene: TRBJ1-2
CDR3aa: CASSGTRDGYTF
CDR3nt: TGTGCCAGCAGTGGGACAAGGGATGGCTACACCTTC

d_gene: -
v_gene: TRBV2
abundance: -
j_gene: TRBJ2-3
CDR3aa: CASRASTDTQYF
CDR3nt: TGTGCCAGCAGAGCTAGCACAGATACGCAGTATTTT

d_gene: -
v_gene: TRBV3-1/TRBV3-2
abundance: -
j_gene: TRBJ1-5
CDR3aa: CASSQDQAQPQHF
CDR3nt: TGTGCCAGCAGCCAAGATCAGGCTCAGCCCCAGCATTTT

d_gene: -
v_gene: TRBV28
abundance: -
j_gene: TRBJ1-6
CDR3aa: CASSPQDSSYNSPLHF
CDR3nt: TGTGCCAGCAGTCCCCAGGACAGCTCCTATAATTCACCCCTCCACTTT

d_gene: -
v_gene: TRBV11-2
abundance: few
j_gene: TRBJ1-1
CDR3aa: CASSWTDHNTEAFF
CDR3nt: TGTGCCAGCTCTTGGACAGACCACAACACTGAAGCTTTCTTT

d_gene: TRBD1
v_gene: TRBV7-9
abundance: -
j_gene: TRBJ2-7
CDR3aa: CASSLGRVGQTYEQYF
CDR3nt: TGTGCCAGCAGCTTAGGGCGAGTGGGACAGACTTACGAGCAGTACTTC

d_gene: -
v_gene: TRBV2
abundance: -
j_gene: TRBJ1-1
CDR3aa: CASSDGAGWTTEAFF
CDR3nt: TGTGCCAGCAGTGACGGTGCGGGCTGGACCACTGAAGCTTTCTTT

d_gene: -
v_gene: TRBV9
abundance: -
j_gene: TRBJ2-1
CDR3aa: CASSVGGREINNEQFF
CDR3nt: TGTGCCAGCAGCGTAGGGGGGCGGGAGATCAACAATGAGCAGTTCTTC

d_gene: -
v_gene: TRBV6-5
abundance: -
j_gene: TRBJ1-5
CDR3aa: CASRPRQSSNQPQHF
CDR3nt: TGTGCCAGCAGACCTCGACAGTCTAGCAATCAGCCCCAGCATTTT

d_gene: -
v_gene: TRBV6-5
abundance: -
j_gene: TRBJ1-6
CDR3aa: CASSSIRDSPLHF
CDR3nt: TGTGCCAGCAGTTCAATCCGGGATTCACCCCTCCACTTT

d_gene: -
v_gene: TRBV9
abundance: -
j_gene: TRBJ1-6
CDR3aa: CASSPGGLDSPLHF
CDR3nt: TGTGCCAGCAGCCCGGGGGGACTTGATTCACCCCTCCACTTT

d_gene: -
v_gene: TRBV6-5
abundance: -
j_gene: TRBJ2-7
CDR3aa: CASSWGTPLSYEQYF
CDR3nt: TGTGCCAGCAGTTGGGGAACCCCACTCTCCTACGAGCAGTACTTC

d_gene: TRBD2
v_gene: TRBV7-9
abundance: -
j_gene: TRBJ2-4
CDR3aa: CASSPRGGGIQYF
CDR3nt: TGTGCCAGCAGCCCCCGCGGGGGGGGCATTCAGTACTTC

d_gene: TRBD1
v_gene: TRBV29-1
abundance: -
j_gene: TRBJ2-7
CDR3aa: CSVEERQGASYEQYF
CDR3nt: TGCAGCGTTGAAGAGAGACAGGGGGCCTCCTACGAGCAGTACTTC

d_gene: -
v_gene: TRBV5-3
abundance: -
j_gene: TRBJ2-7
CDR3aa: CARSYGQRAYEQYF
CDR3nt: TGTGCCAGAAGCTACGGACAGAGAGCCTACGAGCAGTACTTC

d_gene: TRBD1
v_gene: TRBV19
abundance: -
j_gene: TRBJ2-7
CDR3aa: CASSPPDRGGNYEQYF
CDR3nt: TGTGCCAGTAGTCCCCCGGACAGGGGAGGAAACTACGAGCAGTACTTC

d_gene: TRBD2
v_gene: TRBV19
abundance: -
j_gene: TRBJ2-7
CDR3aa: CASSMTLAGAKEQYF
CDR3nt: TGTGCCAGTAGTATGACACTAGCGGGAGCTAAAGAGCAGTACTTC

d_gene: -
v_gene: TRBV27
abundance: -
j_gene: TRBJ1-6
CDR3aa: CASRRDTSSYNSPLHF
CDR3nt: TGTGCCAGCAGAAGGGACACCAGCTCCTATAATTCACCCCTCCACTTT

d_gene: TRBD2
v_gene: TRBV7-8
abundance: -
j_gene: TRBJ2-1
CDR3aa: CASSLASGRSTYNEQFF
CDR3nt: TGTGCCAGCAGCTTAGCGAGCGGGAGGTCAACCTACAATGAGCAGTTCTTC

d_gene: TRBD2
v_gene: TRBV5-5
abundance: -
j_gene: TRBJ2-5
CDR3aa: CASSPSGSYQETQYF
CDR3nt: TGTGCCAGCAGCCCTAGCGGGAGTTACCAAGAGACCCAGTACTTC

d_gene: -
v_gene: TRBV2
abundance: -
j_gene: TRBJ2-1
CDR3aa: CASSELRNEQFF
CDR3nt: TGTGCCAGCAGTGAATTGAGGAATGAGCAGTTCTTC

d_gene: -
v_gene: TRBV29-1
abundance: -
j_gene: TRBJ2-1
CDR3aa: CSVGFGVQSINEQFF
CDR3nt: TGCAGCGTTGGTTTCGGGGTTCAATCTATCAATGAGCAGTTCTTC

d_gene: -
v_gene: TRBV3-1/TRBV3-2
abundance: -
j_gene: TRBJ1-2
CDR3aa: CASSQVHYGYTF
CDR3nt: TGTGCCAGCAGCCAAGTCCACTATGGCTACACCTTC

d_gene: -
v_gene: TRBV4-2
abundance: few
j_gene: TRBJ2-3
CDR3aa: CASSQDESRGGADTQYF
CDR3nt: TGTGCCAGCAGCCAAGATGAATCGCGTGGGGGAGCAGATACGCAGTATTTT

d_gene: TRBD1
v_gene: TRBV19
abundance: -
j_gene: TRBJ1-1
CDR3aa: CASSIGRTGGGSEAFF
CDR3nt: TGTGCCAGTAGTATAGGGCGGACAGGGGGCGGATCTGAAGCTTTCTTT

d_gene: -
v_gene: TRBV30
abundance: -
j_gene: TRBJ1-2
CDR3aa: CAWSVGYGGYTF
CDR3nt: TGTGCCTGGAGTGTTGGCTACGGTGGCTACACCTTC

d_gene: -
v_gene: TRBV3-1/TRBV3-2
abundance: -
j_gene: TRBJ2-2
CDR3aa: CASSQDQSGTVNTGELFF
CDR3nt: TGTGCCAGCAGCCAAGACCAATCCGGGACTGTTAACACCGGGGAGCTGTTTTTT

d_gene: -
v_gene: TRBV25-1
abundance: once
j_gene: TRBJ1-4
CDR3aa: CASSEYLGGTNEKLFF
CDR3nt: TGTGCCAGCAGTGAATACTTGGGGGGGACTAATGAAAAACTGTTTTTT

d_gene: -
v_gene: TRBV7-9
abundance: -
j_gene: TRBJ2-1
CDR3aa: CASSQVVNEQFF
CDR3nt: TGTGCCAGCAGCCAGGTTGTGAATGAGCAGTTCTTC

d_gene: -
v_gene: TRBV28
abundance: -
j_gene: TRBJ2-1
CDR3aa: CASSFIGSANEQFF
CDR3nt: TGTGCCAGCAGTTTTATAGGGTCGGCCAATGAGCAGTTCTTC

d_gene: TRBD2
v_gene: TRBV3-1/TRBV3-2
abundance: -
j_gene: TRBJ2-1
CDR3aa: CASSPNRGRDGEQFF
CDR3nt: TGTGCCAGCAGCCCGAACCGCGGGAGAGATGGTGAGCAGTTCTTC

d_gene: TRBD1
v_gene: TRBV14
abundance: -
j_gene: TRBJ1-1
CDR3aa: CASSPTRGDTEAFF
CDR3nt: TGTGCCAGCAGCCCGACCAGGGGGGACACTGAAGCTTTCTTT

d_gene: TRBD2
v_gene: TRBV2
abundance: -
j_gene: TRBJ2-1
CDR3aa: CASSSLAGGSNEQFF
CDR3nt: TGTGCCAGCAGTAGTCTAGCGGGAGGTTCCAATGAGCAGTTCTTC